This T cell receptor (beta chain) derives from a study of T-cell reconstitution after alpha-beta-depleted transplantation in children. This clonotype occurred many times. This sample's TCRbeta library carried unique molecular identifier barcodes. One entry per CDR3 protein results from TCRdb running MiXCR on the PCR reads. This sample has about 610,000 distinct CDR3 sequences, with approximately 10% found just once. Germline V gives CDR1 SGHKS, CDR2 YYEKEE (reference sequence). V was clipped by 2 bases and J by 2 bases, with 12 bases between them. This CDR3 contains 15 residues. The J gene is TRBJ2-3, the V gene TRBV5-5; D remains unclear. This clonotype was sampled from a human donor who donated a stem cell graft to a child with acute myeloid leukemia. The sequenced sample was PBMCs from the stem cell graft donor, obtained from the stem cell graft. The CDR3 DNA sequence: TGTGCCAGCAGCTTTGGACCTACCGACACAGATACGCAGTATTTT. Protein sequence: CASSFGPTDTDTQYF.